The 14 T cell receptor beta chains reported below all come from one sample, sequenced in a study of response to subunit inactivated influenza vaccine. Each CDR3 protein is one row after TCRdb ran MiXCR on the RT-PCR reads. The repertoire holds 600,000 to 850,000 distinct CDR3 sequences, with 12% to 15% as singletons. The input for sequencing was PBMCs from blood, taken 14 days before vaccination. The receptors stem from a man aged 45-65 years who received an inactivated influenza vaccine.

The chain joins TRBV6-2 or TRBV6-3 to TRBJ1-6; D gene unclear. Trimming left V 8 bases short and J 6 bases short, with 14 bases between. The CDR3 totals 14 residues. The germline V gene encodes CDR1 MNHEY and CDR2 SVGEGT. The CDR3 region has the DNA TGTGCCAGCGGTCGCGGGGAGGGTAATTCACCCCTCCACTTT. Its protein product is CASGRGEGNSPLHF.

A word on this clonotype: The junction differs from germline at one of its ends, possibly a read error. The chain employs TRBV7-2 and TRBJ2-1, with TRBD2 matching 8 bases. The germline V gene has CDR1 SGHTA and CDR2 FQGNSA. This CDR3 comprises 15 residues. CDR3 DNA sequence: TGTGCCAGCGGCTTAGTCGGGGGGGACTACAATGAGCAGCTCTTC. Translation gives CASGLVGGDYNEQLF.

The rearrangement uses TRBV20-1 and TRBJ2-7, with TRBD1 matching 7 bases. The CDR3 contains 15 residues. The V gene's germline CDR1 is DFQATT and CDR2 SNEGSKA (reference sequence). The V segment lost 4 bases and the J segment 4 bases; nucleotides outside the gene matches: 13. The CDR3 DNA follows: TGCAGTGCTATCCCCGACAGCCCAGGGGGTTACGAGCAGTACTTC. As protein: CSAIPDSPGGYEQYF.

This clonotype was seen a few times. The V call is TRBV3-1, the J call TRBJ1-1; D uncertain. The CDR3 has 16 residues. Per the germline V gene, CDR1 is LGHDT and CDR2 is YNNKEL (reference sequence). Trimming took 5 bases from V and 7 from J, leaving 23 bases between them. CDR3 residues: CASSSRSGRGMSEAFF. The CDR3 DNA reads as TGTGCCAGCAGCTCCCGGTCGGGCCGCGGAATGAGTGAAGCTTTCTTT.

This clonotype was seen ten or more times. V usage is TRBV20-1 and J usage is TRBJ2-5; D gene uncertain. Germline CDR1 DFQATT, CDR2 SNEGSKA (reference sequence). CDR3 length: 12 residues. V lost 0 bases and J 9 bases, leaving 11 bases between the germline ends. CDR3 sequence (DNA): TGCAGTGCTAGAGAGGGTGGGAAGGCCCAGTACTTC. It is translated as CSAREGGKAQYF.

There are many counts of this clonotype. Here the CDR3 reads CASSLGGTGGSYNEQFF. The CDR3, as DNA: TGCGCCAGCAGCTTGGGAGGTACAGGGGGGTCCTACAATGAGCAGTTCTTC. The chain combines TRBV5-1 with TRBJ2-1, with TRBD1 matching over 8 bases. Germline V gene data show CDR1 as SGHRS and CDR2 as YFSETQ. This CDR3 spans 17 amino acids. The J segment lost 1 base and the V segment lost 0 bases, leaving 6 bases of the junction unmatched.

The chain carries TRBV12-3 or TRBV12-4 and TRBJ2-2; 8 bases are a match to TRBD2. The CDR3 runs 13 residues. V dropped 7 bases and J dropped 6; count of bases not matched to a gene: 4. The CDR3 reads CASTFGGAGELFF. The DNA of the CDR3 is TGTGCCAGCACCTTCGGGGGGGCCGGGGAGCTGTTTTTT.

This clonotype was seen a few times. The chain couples TRBV7-2 to TRBJ2-5, with D possibly being TRBD1 (6 bases). Germline lookup yields CDR1 SGHTA and CDR2 FQGNSA. The CDR3 has 16 amino acids. Trimming pared 5 bases from V and 5 bases from J, leaving 21 bases between. The CDR3 is CASSPPGTPVLETQYF. CDR3 DNA sequence: TGTGCCAGCAGCCCTCCCGGGACACCGGTGTTGGAGACCCAGTACTTC.

Here the CDR3 reads CSASKGSTNEKLFF. Here the CDR3 DNA reads TGCAGTGCTAGCAAGGGATCCACTAATGAAAAACTGTTTTTT. The chain employs TRBV20-1 and TRBJ1-4; no clear D. The V gene lost 3 bases and the J gene lost 2 bases, with 10 bases spanning the gap. Per germline, CDR1 DFQATT and CDR2 SNEGSKA (reference sequence). The CDR3 runs 14 residues.

Only a few counts were recorded for this clonotype. The gene calls are TRBV12-3 or TRBV12-4 and TRBJ2-3, with D unresolved. V lost 1 base to trimming and J lost 1 base, with 9 bases between them. The CDR3 extends over 15 amino acids. The CDR3 nucleotides are TGTGCCAGCAGTTTAGGTTTGTTGGGCACAGATACGCAGTATTTT. Protein: CASSLGLLGTDTQYF.

This clonotype has more than one count but fewer than ten. The gene calls are TRBV20-1 and TRBJ2-7; 12 nucleotides match TRBD2. With 5 bases clipped from V and 6 bases from J, the junction kept 5 bases outside the gene matches. The CDR3 runs to 13 residues. CDR1 DFQATT and CDR2 SNEGSKA come from the germline V gene (reference sequence). As DNA, the CDR3 is TGCAGTGCTCTAGCGGGAGGGCCTCTCGAGCAGTACTTC. Its protein product is CSALAGGPLEQYF.

This clonotype turned up a few times. The genes are TRBV7-9 and TRBJ2-1; 7 bases are shared with TRBD2. Germline-derived CDR1 and CDR2 are SEHNR and FQNEAQ (reference sequence). The CDR3 runs 13 residues. The V and J ends lost 5 bases and 6 bases, in that order; junction bases with no gene match: 4. The CDR3 coding sequence is TGTGCCAGCAGCCCAGCGGGATTCAATGAGCAGTTCTTC. Amino acids: CASSPAGFNEQFF.

This clonotype was seen more than once but under ten times. This chain links TRBV20-1 with TRBJ2-3; D is possibly TRBD2 (6 bases). This CDR3 is 14 amino acids long. Germline V gene sequence: CDR1 DFQATT, CDR2 SNEGSKA (reference sequence). Between the trimmed V and J ends, which lost 0 bases and 1 base, there was a span of 8 bases. CDR3 sequence (DNA): TGCAGTGCTAGAGATACGGGGGGCACAGATACGCAGTATTTT. Its translation is CSARDTGGTDTQYF.

Concerning this clonotype itself: One end of the junction fails to match germline, which may point to a read error. CDR3 sequence reads: CASSELRGGQPQHF. CDR3 nucleotide sequence: TGTGCCAGCAGTGAGCTCAGGGGGGGTCAGCCCCAACATTTT. This rearrangement joins TRBV2 to TRBJ1-5; TRBD1 matches at 7 bases. The CDR3 covers 14 residues. Per germline, CDR1 SNHLY and CDR2 FYNNEI.